This T cell receptor beta chain came from a study of CD8+ T cells in alopecia areata. Following RNA extraction, reverse transcription yielded cDNA that acted as the sequencing template. Repertoires were generated with immunoSEQ multiplex PCR, while TCRdb's copy carries only in-frame clones and drops some. The sample yields 87,000 or so clones, 60% to 80% seen once. Treatment given: oral pan-JAK inhibitor, 5-10 mg twice daily. Starting from PBMCs, sorting isolated CD4+ and CD8+ T cells. Per germline, CDR1 SGHTA and CDR2 FQGNSA. CDR3 length equals 17 residues. V gave up 0 bases and J gave up 0 bases; unmatched junction bases: 5.

The TCR sequence derives from a human donor with alopecia areata. Sequenced here: CD8+ T cells sorted from blood, sampled at approximately week 42, from a patient treated with tofacitinib. V gene TRBV7-2 combines with J gene TRBJ1-5; 7 nucleotides agree with TRBD1. Here the CDR3 DNA reads TGTGCCAGCAGCTTAGCCCGGGGACAGTATAGCAATCAGCCCCAGCATTTT. It codes for CASSLARGQYSNQPQHF.